One sample yielded the 23 T cell receptor beta chains listed below, sequenced in a study of T cell changes during pregnancy in multiple sclerosis. Sequenced by immunoSEQ multiplex PCR; TCRdb stores in-frame clones only, minus some. The sample contains approximately 50,000 clones, about 90% of which appear only once. The source material was CD8+ T cells from peripheral blood mononuclear cells, sampled after pregnancy. These TCRs come from a female donor with multiple sclerosis, enrolled in a pregnancy study.

The rearrangement uses TRBV6-1 and TRBJ2-6; a possible D gene is TRBD1 (6 bases). Trimming removed 2 bases at V and 0 bases at J, with 8 bases between. Per the germline V gene, CDR1 is MNHNS and CDR2 is SASEGT. The CDR3 loop spans 16 amino acids. DNA of the CDR3: TGTGCCAGCAGTGAACAACAGGGCTCTGGGGCCAACGTCCTGACTTTC. Its translation: CASSEQQGSGANVLTF.

The table lists this clone with a count of one. The J gene is TRBJ1-5, the V gene TRBV2, with 10 nucleotides matching TRBD1. V shed 4 bases and J 0 bases; nucleotides not matched to a gene: 9. The CDR3 has 18 amino acids. The V gene's germline CDR1 is SNHLY and CDR2 FYNNEI. The CDR3, as DNA: TGTGCCAGCAGTGGCGGACAGGGGGTAGTATATAGCAATCAGCCCCAGCATTTT. Amino acids: CASSGGQGVVYSNQPQHF. Filled out from reference TRBV2 and TRBJ1-5, the complete variable domain reads EPEVTQTPSHQVTQMGQEVILRCVPISNHLYFYWYRQILGQKVEFLVSFYNNEISEKSEIFDDQFSVERPDGSNFTLKIRSTKLEDSAMYFCASSGGQGVVYSNQPQHFGDGTRLSIL.

The chain links TRBV6-5 to TRBJ2-7; D is possibly TRBD1 (5 bases). The CDR3 loop spans 16 amino acids. V was pared by 0 bases and J by 2 bases, with 14 bases between. Germline V gene lookup returns CDR1 MNHEY and CDR2 SVGAGI. The CDR3 bases are TGTGCCAGCAGTTACTCGACCCCAGGGTTTCCCTACGAGCAGTACTTC. The encoded protein is CASSYSTPGFPYEQYF.

This clone came up once. The rearrangement links TRBV2 to TRBJ2-3, with 10 bases aligning to TRBD2. The germline V gene encodes CDR1 SNHLY and CDR2 FYNNEI. Trimming at V came to 6 bases and at J to 2 bases, leaving 5 bases not matched to a gene. The CDR3 length is 15 residues. The CDR3 here is CASRSSGGTTDTQYF. For the CDR3, the DNA is TGTGCCAGCAGAAGTAGCGGGGGGACCACAGATACGCAGTATTTT.

J is TRBJ1-5 and V is TRBV7-9; D possibly corresponds to TRBD1 (6 bases). Deletions cut 5 bases from V and 6 bases from J, with 17 bases between. The CDR3 is made up of 15 amino acids. Germline-derived CDR1 and CDR2 are SEHNR and FQNEAQ (reference sequence). The CDR3 region has the DNA TGTGCCAGCAGCAACACAGGGCCCGGGTCTCAGCCCCAGCATTTT. The encoded protein is CASSNTGPGSQPQHF.

This clone came up once. The chain uses TRBV19 and TRBJ2-7; D unclear. The germline V gene encodes CDR1 LNHDA and CDR2 SQIVND (reference sequence). With 6 bases removed from V and 5 bases from J, the gap between germline ends came to 14 bases. The CDR3 extends over 13 amino acids. DNA of the CDR3: TGTGCCAGTAGGCGGCGCACCCTGAACGAGCAGTACTTC. Protein sequence: CASRRRTLNEQYF.

This chain joins TRBV7-8 and TRBJ1-6, with D possibly matching TRBD1 (5 bases). Per the germline V gene, CDR1 is SGHVS and CDR2 is FQNEAQ. The CDR3 totals 15 residues. Trimming pared 5 bases from V and 6 bases from J, leaving 14 bases between. The CDR3 loop reads CASSPLRGSNSPLHF. CDR3 DNA sequence: TGTGCCAGCAGCCCCCTGCGGGGGAGTAATTCACCCCTCCACTTT.

This sequence joins TRBV6-1 and TRBJ2-3, with 9 bases aligning to TRBD1. CDR1 and CDR2 from the germline V gene are MNHNS and SASEGT. Trimming removed 3 bases from V and 5 bases from J; junction bases left unmatched: 12. The CDR3 loop spans 17 amino acids. This chain's CDR3 is CASSDTGGASWGDTQYF. DNA of the CDR3: TGTGCCAGCAGTGACACAGGGGGCGCGTCATGGGGAGATACGCAGTATTTT.

The chain uses TRBV7-8 and TRBJ2-1; no definite D call. The CDR3 runs to 15 residues. From germline, CDR1 is SGHVS and CDR2 FQNEAQ. With 1 base removed from V and 2 bases from J, the gap between germline ends came to 9 bases. CDR3 sequence (DNA): TGTGCCAGCAGCTTAGGGCCTTCCCCCTACAATGAGCAGTTCTTC. This gives the protein CASSLGPSPYNEQFF.

V is TRBV4-1 and J is TRBJ2-1, with a tentative D call TRBD2 (6 bases). The V gene lost 0 bases and the J gene lost 7 bases, with 16 bases spanning the gap. Per the germline V gene, CDR1 is MGHRA and CDR2 is YSYEKL. The length of the CDR3 is 16 residues. The DNA of the CDR3 is TGCGCCAGCAGCCAAGATCGTGGCGGGGTAGGTAATGAGCAGTTCTTC. Its protein is CASSQDRGGVGNEQFF.

The chain links TRBV5-6 to TRBJ2-1; 7 bases are a match to TRBD2. CDR1 SGHDT and CDR2 YYEEEE come from the germline V gene. J gave up 0 bases and V 4 bases, and 4 bases lay outside the gene matches. The CDR3 has 15 residues. The CDR3 region is CASSLPSGSYNEQFF. The CDR3 nucleotides read TGTGCCAGCAGCCTGCCTAGCGGCTCCTACAATGAGCAGTTCTTC.

V usage is TRBV5-4 and J usage is TRBJ2-3; D may be TRBD1 (6 bases). Germline loops: CDR1 SGHNT, CDR2 YYREEE (reference sequence). The CDR3 consists of 16 residues. The germline V and J ends were trimmed by 6 bases and 2 bases, with 19 bases remaining between them. The CDR3 nucleotides are TGTGCCAGCAATGCAAAGGCAGGGGACCACACAGATACGCAGTATTTT. It yields the protein CASNAKAGDHTDTQYF.

This chain uses TRBV19 with TRBJ2-2; tentative D call: TRBD2 (5 bases). This CDR3 comprises 12 residues. Germline V CDR1 and CDR2: LNHDA, SQIVND (reference sequence). Between the trimmed V and J ends, which lost 1 base and 8 bases, there was a span of 5 bases. The DNA of the CDR3 is TGTGCCAGTAGTATAGCGGGGGGGGAGCTGTTTTTT. It is translated as CASSIAGGELFF.

V gene TRBV7-8 combines with J gene TRBJ2-1, with D possibly TRBD1 on 6 matching bases. There are 16 residues in the CDR3. V lost 1 base, J lost 0 bases, and 10 bases lay in between. The germline CDR1 and CDR2 sequences are SGHVS and FQNEAQ. CDR3 region: CASSLGGRSSYNEQFF. CDR3 nucleotide sequence: TGTGCCAGCAGCTTAGGGGGGCGGAGCTCCTACAATGAGCAGTTCTTC. Looking up the rest from reference TRBV7-8 and TRBJ2-1 gives the full variable domain: GAGVSQSPRYKVAKRGQDVALRCDPISGHVSLFWYQQALGQGPEFLTYFQNEAQLDKSGLPSDRFFAERPEGSVSTLKIQRTQQEDSAVYLCASSLGGRSSYNEQFFGPGTRLTVL.

This clone has just one count. This chain connects TRBV15 to TRBJ2-1; 15 bases are a match to TRBD2. The CDR3 loop spans 16 amino acids. The V gene's germline CDR1 is LNHNV and CDR2 YYDKDF (reference sequence). J lost 9 bases, V lost 5 bases, and 8 bases had no gene match. The CDR3 loop reads CATSRGLAGGQGEQFF. CDR3 bases: TGTGCCACCAGCCGGGGACTAGCGGGGGGTCAAGGTGAGCAGTTCTTC.

This chain joins TRBV5-6 and TRBJ1-5, with D possibly being TRBD1 (6 bases). The CDR3 is 16 residues long. Deletions cut 5 bases from V and 3 bases from J, with 18 bases between. CDR1 and CDR2 from the germline V gene are SGHDT and YYEEEE. The CDR3 reads CASSLTRDNLNQPQHF. In nucleotides, the CDR3 is TGTGCCAGCAGTCTAACAAGGGACAACCTCAATCAGCCCCAGCATTTT.

The chain employs TRBV27 and TRBJ2-7; D not resolved. V was trimmed by 1 base and J by 0 bases, leaving 10 bases between them. The CDR3 runs 15 residues. Germline V gene lookup returns CDR1 MNHEY and CDR2 SMNVEV (reference sequence). CDR3 bases: TGTGCCAGCAGTTTATTCTCGGTAAGCTCCTACGAGCAGTACTTC. Protein sequence: CASSLFSVSSYEQYF.

V gene TRBV2 combines with J gene TRBJ1-2; no definite D call. Germline V lookup: CDR1 SNHLY, CDR2 FYNNEI. Trimming took 4 bases from V and 7 from J, leaving 4 bases between them. The length of the CDR3 is 10 residues. The CDR3 loop is CASSGSGYTF. The DNA of the CDR3 is TGTGCCAGCAGTGGGAGTGGCTACACCTTC.

J is TRBJ2-5 and V is TRBV2, with a weak D call TRBD2 (7 bases). This CDR3 region has 13 residues. Looked up from germline, CDR1 is SNHLY and CDR2 is FYNNEI. V lost 5 bases, J lost 5 bases, and 12 bases lay in between. The CDR3 region is CASSRGRGETQYF. CDR3 nucleotides: TGTGCCAGCAGTAGGGGGAGGGGGGAGACCCAGTACTTC. Drawing the rest from reference TRBV2 and TRBJ2-5, the complete variable domain is EPEVTQTPSHQVTQMGQEVILRCVPISNHLYFYWYRQILGQKVEFLVSFYNNEISEKSEIFDDQFSVERPDGSNFTLKIRSTKLEDSAMYFCASSRGRGETQYFGPGTRLLVL.

The chain combines TRBV19 with TRBJ1-1; 7 positions match TRBD1. V gave up 6 bases and J gave up 0 bases; unmatched junction bases: 10. Germline V CDR1 and CDR2: LNHDA, SQIVND (reference sequence). The length of the CDR3 is 16 residues. The CDR3 region is CASSLYRGELNTEAFF. In nucleotides, the CDR3 is TGTGCCAGTAGCCTCTACAGGGGCGAATTGAACACTGAAGCTTTCTTT.

J is TRBJ2-4 and V is TRBV18, with TRBD1 matching 7 bases. Germline loops: CDR1 KGHSH, CDR2 LQKENI. This CDR3 spans 13 amino acids. The J segment lost 14 bases and the V segment lost 3 bases, leaving 10 bases of the junction unmatched. The CDR3 nucleotides are TGTGCCAGCTCACCTTCCAATACAGGGGAAAAGTACTTC. Translated, it gives CASSPSNTGEKYF.

The V call is TRBV29-1, the J call TRBJ1-1; D perhaps matches TRBD1 (5 bases). V lost 5 bases, J lost 6 bases, and 13 bases lay in between. The CDR3 loop spans 12 amino acids. Germline V CDR1 and CDR2: SQVTM, ANQGSEA. In DNA form, the CDR3 reads TGCAGCGTTTCCCAGGGTTTCCCTGAAGCTTTCTTT. It translates to CSVSQGFPEAFF.

This clone was seen only a few times. This rearrangement joins TRBV9 to TRBJ2-2; 7 nucleotides agree with TRBD1. The germline gives CDR1 SGDLS, CDR2 YYNGEE. J lost 7 bases, V lost 0 bases, and 9 bases had no gene match. This CDR3 is 16 amino acids long. The CDR3 is CASSVGDREYVGELFF. The CDR3 DNA sequence: TGTGCCAGCAGCGTAGGAGACAGGGAGTATGTCGGGGAGCTGTTTTTT.